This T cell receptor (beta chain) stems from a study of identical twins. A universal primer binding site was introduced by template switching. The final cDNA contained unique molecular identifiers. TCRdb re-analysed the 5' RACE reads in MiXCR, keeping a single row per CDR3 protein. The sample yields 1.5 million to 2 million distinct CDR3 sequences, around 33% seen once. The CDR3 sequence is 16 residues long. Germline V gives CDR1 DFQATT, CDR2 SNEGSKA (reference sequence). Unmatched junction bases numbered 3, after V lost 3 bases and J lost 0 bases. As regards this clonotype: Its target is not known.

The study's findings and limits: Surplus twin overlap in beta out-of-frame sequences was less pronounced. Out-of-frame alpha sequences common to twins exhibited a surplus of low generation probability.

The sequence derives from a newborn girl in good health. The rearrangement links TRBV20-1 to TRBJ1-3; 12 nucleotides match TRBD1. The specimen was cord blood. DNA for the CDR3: TGCAGTGCTAGGGGGACAGGGGGCTTCTCTGGAAACACCATATATTTT. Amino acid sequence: CSARGTGGFSGNTIYF.